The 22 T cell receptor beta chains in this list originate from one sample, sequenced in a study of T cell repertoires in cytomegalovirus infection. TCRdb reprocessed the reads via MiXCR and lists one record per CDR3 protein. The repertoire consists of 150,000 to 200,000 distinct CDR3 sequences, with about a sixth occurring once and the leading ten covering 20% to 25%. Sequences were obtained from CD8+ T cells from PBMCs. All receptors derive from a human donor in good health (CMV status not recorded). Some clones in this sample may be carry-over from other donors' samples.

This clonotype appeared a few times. Here the CDR3 DNA reads TGTGCCAGCAGCTTCCGACAGGGGGAGAAGATCTACGAGCAGTACTTC. This gives the protein CASSFRQGEKIYEQYF. This chain links TRBV7-9 with TRBJ2-7; 9 bases match TRBD1. The V and J ends lost 3 bases and 3 bases, in that order; junction bases with no gene match: 9. Germline V gives CDR1 SEHNR, CDR2 FQNEAQ (reference sequence). This CDR3 spans 16 amino acids.

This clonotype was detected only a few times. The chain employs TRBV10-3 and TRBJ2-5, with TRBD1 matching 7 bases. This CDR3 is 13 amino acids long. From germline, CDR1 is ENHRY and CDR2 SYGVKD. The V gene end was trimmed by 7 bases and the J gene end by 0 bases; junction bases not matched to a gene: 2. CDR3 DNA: TGTGCCATCAAGGGGACAGACCAAGAGACCCAGTACTTC. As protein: CAIKGTDQETQYF.

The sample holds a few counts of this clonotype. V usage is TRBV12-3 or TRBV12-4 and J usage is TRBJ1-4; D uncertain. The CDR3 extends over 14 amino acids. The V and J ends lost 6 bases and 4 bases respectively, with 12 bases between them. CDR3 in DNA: TGTGCCAGCAGAACCGGGCCGAGTAATGAAAAACTGTTTTTT. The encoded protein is CASRTGPSNEKLFF.

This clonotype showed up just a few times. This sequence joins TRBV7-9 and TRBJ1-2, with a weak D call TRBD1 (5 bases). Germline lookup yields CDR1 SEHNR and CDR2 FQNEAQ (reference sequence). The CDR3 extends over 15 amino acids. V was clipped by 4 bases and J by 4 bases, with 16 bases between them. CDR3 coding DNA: TGTGCCAGCAGCTCCACTACGGGACGGAGCTATGGCTACACCTTC. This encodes CASSSTTGRSYGYTF.

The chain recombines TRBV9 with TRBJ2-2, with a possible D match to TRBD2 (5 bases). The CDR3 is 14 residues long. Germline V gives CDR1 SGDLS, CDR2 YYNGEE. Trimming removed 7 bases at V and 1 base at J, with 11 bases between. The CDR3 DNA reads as TGTGCCAGCGAGCCGGGGTGGAACACCGGGGAGCTGTTTTTT. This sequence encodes CASEPGWNTGELFF.

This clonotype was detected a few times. The CDR3 loop reads CASSRGAADKPQHF. CDR3 in DNA: TGTGCCAGCAGCAGAGGCGCCGCCGATAAGCCCCAGCATTTT. The V and J genes are TRBV7-8 and TRBJ1-5; D is unclear. Trimming shortened V by 5 bases and J by 8 bases, and 16 bases separated the two germline ends. The germline CDR1 and CDR2 sequences are SGHVS and FQNEAQ. This CDR3 contains 14 residues.

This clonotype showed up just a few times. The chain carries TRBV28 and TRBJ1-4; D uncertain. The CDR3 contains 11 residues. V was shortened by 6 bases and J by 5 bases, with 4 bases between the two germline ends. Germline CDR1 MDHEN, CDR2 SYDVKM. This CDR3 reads CASRLNEKLFF. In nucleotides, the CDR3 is TGTGCCAGCAGGCTGAATGAAAAACTGTTTTTT.

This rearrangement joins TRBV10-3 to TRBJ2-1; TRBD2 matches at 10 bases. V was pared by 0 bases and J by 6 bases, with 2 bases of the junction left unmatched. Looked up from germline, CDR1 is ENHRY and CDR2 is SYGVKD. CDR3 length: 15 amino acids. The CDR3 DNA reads TGTGCCATCAGTGAGTCGTCTAGCGGGGGCAATGAGCAGTTCTTC. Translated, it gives CAISESSSGGNEQFF.

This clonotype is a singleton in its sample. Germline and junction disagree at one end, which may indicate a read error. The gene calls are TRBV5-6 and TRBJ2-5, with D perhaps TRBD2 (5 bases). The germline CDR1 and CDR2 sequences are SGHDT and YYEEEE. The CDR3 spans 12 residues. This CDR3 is CASRREEETEYF. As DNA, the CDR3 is TGTGCCAGCAGACGGGAAGAGGAGACCGAGTACTTC. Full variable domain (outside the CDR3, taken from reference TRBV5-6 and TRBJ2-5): DAGVTQSPTHLIKTRGQQVTLRCSPKSGHDTVSWYQQALGQGPQFIFQYYEEEERQRGNFPDRFSGHQFPNYSSELNVNALLLGDSALYLCASRREEETEYFGPGTRLLVL.

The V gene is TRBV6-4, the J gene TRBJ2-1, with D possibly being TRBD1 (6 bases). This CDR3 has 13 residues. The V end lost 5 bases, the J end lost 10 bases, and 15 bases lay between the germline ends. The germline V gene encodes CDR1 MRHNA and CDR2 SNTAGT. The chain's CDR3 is CASSSDRSGEQFF. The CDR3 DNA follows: TGTGCCAGCAGTTCTGACAGGTCTGGGGAGCAGTTCTTC.

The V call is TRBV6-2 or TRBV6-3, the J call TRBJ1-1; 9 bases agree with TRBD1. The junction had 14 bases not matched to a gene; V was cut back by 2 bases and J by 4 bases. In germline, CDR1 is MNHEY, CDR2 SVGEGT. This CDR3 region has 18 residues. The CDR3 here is CASSYSVGQGGAGTEAFF. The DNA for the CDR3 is TGTGCCAGCAGTTACAGCGTGGGACAGGGAGGTGCAGGCACTGAAGCTTTCTTT.

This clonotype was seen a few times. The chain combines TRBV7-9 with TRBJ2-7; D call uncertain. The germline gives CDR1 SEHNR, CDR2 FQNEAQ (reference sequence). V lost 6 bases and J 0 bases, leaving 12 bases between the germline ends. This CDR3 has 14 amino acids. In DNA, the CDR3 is TGTGCCAGCAGTCCTACGGACCGCTCCTACGAGCAGTACTTC. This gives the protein CASSPTDRSYEQYF.

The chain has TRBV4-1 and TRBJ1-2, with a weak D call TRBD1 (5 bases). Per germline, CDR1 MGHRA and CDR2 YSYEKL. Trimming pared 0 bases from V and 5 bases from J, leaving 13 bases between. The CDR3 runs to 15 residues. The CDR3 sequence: CASSQEKGITYGYTF. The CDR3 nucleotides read TGCGCCAGCAGCCAAGAAAAGGGGATCACTTATGGCTACACCTTC.

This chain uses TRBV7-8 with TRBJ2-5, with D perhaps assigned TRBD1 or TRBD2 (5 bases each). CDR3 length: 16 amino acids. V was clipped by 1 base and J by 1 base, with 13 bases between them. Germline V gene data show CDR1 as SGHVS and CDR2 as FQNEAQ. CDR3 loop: CASSLEGRAIQETQYF. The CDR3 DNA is TGTGCCAGCAGCTTAGAGGGACGGGCTATCCAAGAGACCCAGTACTTC.

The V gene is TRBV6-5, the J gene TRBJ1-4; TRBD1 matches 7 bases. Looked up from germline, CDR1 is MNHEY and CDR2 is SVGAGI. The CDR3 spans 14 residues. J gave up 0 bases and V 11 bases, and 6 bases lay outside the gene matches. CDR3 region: CAPTGWATNEKLFF. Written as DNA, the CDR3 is TGTGCCCCGACAGGGTGGGCAACTAATGAAAAACTGTTTTTT.

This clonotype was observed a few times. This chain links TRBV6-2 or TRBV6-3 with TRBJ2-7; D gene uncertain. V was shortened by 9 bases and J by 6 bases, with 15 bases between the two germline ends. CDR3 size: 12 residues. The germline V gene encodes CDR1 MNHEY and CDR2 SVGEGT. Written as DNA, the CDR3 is TGTGCCAGTTTATTACCTTCGGGCGAGCAGTACTTC. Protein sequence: CASLLPSGEQYF.

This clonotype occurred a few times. The CDR3 protein is CASRSGTGEETQYF. The DNA of the CDR3 is TGTGCCAGCAGGTCCGGGACAGGGGAAGAGACCCAGTACTTC. V gene TRBV12-3 or TRBV12-4 combines with J gene TRBJ2-5; the match to TRBD1 covers 10 bases. The CDR3 covers 14 residues. Trimming at V came to 6 bases and at J to 3 bases, leaving 4 bases not matched to a gene.

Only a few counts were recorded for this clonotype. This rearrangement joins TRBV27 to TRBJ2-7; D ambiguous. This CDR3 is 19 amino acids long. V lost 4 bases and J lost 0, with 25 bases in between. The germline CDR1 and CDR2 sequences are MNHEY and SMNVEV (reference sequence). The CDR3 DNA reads TGTGCCAGCAGTTCAATATACCCCCGAGGACGTAAGAGCTCCTACGAGCAGTACTTC. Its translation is CASSSIYPRGRKSSYEQYF.

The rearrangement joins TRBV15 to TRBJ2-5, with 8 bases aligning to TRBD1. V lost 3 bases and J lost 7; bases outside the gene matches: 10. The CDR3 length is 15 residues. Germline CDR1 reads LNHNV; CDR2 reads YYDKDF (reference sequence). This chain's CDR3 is CATSRDRDRRGTQYF. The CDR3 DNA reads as TGTGCCACCAGCAGGGATCGGGACAGGCGAGGGACCCAGTACTTC.

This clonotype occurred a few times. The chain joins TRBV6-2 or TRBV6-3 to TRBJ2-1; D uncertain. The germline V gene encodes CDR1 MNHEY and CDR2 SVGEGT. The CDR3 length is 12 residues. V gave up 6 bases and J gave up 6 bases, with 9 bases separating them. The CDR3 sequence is CASSGPTNEQFF. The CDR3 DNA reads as TGTGCCAGCAGCGGACCCACCAATGAGCAGTTCTTC.

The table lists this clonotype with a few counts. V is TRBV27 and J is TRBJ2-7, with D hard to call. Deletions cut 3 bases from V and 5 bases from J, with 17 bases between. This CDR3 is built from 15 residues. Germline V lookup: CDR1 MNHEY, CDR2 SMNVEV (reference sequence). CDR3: CASSFGLTLTHEQYF. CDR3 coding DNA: TGTGCCAGCAGTTTTGGGCTGACCCTAACCCACGAGCAGTACTTC.

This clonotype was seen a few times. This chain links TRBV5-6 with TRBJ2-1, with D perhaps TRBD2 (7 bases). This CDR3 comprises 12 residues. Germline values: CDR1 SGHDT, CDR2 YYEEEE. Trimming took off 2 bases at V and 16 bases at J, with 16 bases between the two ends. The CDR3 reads CASSLEGGAYFF. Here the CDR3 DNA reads TGTGCCAGCAGCTTAGAGGGGGGGGCATATTTCTTC.